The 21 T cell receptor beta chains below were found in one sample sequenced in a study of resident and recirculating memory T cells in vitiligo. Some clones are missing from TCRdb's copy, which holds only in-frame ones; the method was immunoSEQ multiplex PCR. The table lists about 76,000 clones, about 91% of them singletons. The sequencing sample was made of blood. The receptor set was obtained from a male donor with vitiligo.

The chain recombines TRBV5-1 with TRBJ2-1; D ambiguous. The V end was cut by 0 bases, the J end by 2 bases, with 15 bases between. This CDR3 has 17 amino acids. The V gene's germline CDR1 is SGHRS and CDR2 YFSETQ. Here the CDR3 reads CASSLAAVKDPYNEQFF. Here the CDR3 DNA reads TGCGCCAGCAGCTTGGCCGCGGTCAAAGACCCCTACAATGAGCAGTTCTTC.

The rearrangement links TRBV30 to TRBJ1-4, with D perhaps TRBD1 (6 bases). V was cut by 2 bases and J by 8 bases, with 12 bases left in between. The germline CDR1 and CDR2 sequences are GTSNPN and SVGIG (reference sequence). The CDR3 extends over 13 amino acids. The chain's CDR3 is CAWSLNREEKLFF. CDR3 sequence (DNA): TGTGCCTGGAGTTTAAACAGGGAGGAAAAACTGTTTTTT.

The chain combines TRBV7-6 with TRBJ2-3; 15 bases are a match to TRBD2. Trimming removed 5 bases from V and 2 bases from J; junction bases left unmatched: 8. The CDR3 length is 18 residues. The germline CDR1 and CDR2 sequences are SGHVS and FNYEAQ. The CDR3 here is CASSRGLAGGAATDTQYF. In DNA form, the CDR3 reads TGTGCCAGCAGCCGAGGACTAGCGGGGGGGGCGGCCACAGATACGCAGTATTTT.

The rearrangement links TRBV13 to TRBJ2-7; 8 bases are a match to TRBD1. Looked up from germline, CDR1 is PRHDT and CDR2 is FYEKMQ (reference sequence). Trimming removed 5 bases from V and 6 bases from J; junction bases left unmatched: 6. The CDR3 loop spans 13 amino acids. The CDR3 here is CASSQRTGIEQYF. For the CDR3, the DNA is TGTGCCAGCAGCCAGAGGACAGGGATCGAGCAGTACTTC.

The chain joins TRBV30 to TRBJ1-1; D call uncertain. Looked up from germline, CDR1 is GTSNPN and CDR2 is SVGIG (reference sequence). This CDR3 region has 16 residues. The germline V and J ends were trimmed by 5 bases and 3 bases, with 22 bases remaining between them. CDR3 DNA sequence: TGTGCCTGGGGAAATCATTGGGCCCCAGCCCACACTGAAGCTTTCTTT. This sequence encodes CAWGNHWAPAHTEAFF.

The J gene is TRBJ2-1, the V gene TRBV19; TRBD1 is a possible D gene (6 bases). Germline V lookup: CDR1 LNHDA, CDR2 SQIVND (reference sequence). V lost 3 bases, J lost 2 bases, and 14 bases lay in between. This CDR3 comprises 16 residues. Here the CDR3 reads CASSMGAGRTYNEQFF. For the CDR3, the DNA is TGTGCCAGTAGTATGGGGGCAGGCCGAACCTACAATGAGCAGTTCTTC.

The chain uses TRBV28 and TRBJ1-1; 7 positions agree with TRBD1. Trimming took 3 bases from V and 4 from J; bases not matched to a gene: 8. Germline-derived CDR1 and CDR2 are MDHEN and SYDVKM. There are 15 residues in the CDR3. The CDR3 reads CASSLFQGVGTEAFF. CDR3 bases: TGTGCCAGCAGTTTGTTTCAGGGGGTGGGCACTGAAGCTTTCTTT. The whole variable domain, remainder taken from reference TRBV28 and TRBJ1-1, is DVKVTQSSRYLVKRTGEKVFLECVQDMDHENMFWYRQDPGLGLRLIYFSYDVKMKEKGDIPEGYSVSREKKERFSLILESASTNQTSMYLCASSLFQGVGTEAFFGQGTRLTVV.

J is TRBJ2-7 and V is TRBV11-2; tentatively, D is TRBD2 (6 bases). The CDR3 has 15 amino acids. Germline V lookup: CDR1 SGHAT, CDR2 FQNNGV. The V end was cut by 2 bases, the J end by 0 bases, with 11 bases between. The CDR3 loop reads CASSLSGGSSYEQYF. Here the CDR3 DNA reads TGTGCCAGCAGCTTATCTGGGGGGAGCTCCTACGAGCAGTACTTC.

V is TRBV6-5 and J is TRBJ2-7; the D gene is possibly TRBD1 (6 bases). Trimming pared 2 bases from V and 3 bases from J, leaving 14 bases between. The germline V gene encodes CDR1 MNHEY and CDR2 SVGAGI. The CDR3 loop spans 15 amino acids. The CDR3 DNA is TGTGCCAGCAGTTACCAAGGGCCAGGGGTCTACGAGCAGTACTTC. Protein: CASSYQGPGVYEQYF.

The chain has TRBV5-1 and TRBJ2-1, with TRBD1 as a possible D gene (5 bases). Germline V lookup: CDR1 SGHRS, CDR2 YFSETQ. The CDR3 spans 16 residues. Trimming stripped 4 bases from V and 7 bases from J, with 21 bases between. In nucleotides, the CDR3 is TGCGCCAGCAGCCCCCAACCCACCGCAGGGCAAAATGAGCAGTTCTTC. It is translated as CASSPQPTAGQNEQFF.

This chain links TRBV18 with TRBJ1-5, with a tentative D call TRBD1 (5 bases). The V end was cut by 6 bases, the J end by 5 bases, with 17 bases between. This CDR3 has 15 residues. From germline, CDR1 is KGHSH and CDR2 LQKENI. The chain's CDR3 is CASSPGQESYQPQHF. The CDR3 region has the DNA TGTGCCAGCTCCCCCGGACAAGAGAGCTATCAGCCCCAGCATTTT. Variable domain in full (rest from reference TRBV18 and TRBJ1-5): NAGVMQNPRHLVRRRGQEARLRCSPMKGHSHVYWYRQLPEEGLKFMVYLQKENIIDESGMPKERFSAEFPKEGPSILRIQQVVRGDSAAYFCASSPGQESYQPQHFGDGTRLSIL.

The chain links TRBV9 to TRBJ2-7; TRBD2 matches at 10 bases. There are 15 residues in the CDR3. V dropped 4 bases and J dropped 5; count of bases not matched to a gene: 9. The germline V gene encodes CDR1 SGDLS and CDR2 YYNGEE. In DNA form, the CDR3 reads TGTGCCAGCAGCCCCAGGGCTAGCGGGAGTCACGAGCAGTACTTC. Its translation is CASSPRASGSHEQYF.

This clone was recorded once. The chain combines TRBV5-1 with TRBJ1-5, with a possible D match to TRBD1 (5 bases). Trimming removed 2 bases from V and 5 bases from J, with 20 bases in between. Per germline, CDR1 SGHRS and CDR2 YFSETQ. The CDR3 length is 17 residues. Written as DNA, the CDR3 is TGCGCCAGCAGCTTAGTTCCATCGACCGGGGGGGATCAGCCCCAGCATTTT. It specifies CASSLVPSTGGDQPQHF.

In nucleotides, the CDR3 is TGCGCCAGCAGCCTAACTAGCGCACAGGAGCAGTTCTTC. This sequence encodes CASSLTSAQEQFF. The rearrangement uses TRBV5-1 and TRBJ2-1, with 7 nucleotides matching TRBD2. Trimming took 4 bases from V and 10 from J; bases not matched to a gene: 8. CDR1 and CDR2 (germline): SGHRS, YFSETQ. The CDR3 is 13 amino acids.

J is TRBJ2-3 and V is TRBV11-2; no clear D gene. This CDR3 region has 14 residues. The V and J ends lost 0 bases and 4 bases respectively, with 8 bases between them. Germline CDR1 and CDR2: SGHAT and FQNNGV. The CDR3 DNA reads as TGTGCCAGCAGCTTAGATCAGTTCTCAGATACGCAGTATTTT. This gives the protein CASSLDQFSDTQYF.

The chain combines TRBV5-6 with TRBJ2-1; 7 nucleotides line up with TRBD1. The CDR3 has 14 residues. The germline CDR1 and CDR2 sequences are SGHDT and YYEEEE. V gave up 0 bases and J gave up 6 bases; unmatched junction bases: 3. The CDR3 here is CASSLAGTANEQFF. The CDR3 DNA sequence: TGTGCCAGCAGCTTGGCCGGGACAGCCAATGAGCAGTTCTTC. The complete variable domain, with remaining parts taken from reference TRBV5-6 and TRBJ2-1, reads DAGVTQSPTHLIKTRGQQVTLRCSPKSGHDTVSWYQQALGQGPQFIFQYYEEEERQRGNFPDRFSGHQFPNYSSELNVNALLLGDSALYLCASSLAGTANEQFFGPGTRLTVL.

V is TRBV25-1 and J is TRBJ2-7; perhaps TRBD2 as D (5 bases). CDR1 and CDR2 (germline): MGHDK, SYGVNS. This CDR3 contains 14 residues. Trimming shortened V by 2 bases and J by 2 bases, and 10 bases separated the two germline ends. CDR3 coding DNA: TGTGCCAGCAGTGAAGGGAGAGGGCCCTACGAGCAGTACTTC. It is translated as CASSEGRGPYEQYF.

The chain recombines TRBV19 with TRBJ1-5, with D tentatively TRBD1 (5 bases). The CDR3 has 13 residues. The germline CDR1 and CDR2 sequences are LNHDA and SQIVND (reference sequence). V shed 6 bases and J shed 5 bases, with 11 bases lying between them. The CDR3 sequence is CASSRGVDQPQHF. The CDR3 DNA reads TGTGCCAGTAGCCGGGGGGTCGATCAGCCCCAGCATTTT.

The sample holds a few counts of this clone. The CDR3 loop is CASSDSQGGAGELFF. CDR3 DNA: TGTGCCAGCAGTGACTCCCAGGGTGGAGCCGGGGAGCTGTTTTTT. This chain connects TRBV6-4 to TRBJ2-2, with TRBD1 as a possible D gene (5 bases). Germline V gene sequence: CDR1 MRHNA, CDR2 SNTAGT. There are 15 residues in the CDR3. The V end lost 0 bases, the J end lost 6 bases, and 11 bases lay between the germline ends.

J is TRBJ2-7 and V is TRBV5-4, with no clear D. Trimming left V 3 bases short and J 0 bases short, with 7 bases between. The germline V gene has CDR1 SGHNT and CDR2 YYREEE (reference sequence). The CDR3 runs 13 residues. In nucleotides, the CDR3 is TGTGCCAGCAGCTCCAAGAGCTCCTACGAGCAGTACTTC. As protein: CASSSKSSYEQYF.

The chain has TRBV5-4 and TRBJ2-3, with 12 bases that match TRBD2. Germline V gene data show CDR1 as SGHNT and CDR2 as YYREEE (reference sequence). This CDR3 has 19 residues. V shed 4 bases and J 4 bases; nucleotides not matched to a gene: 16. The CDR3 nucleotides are TGTGCCAGCAGCGCGACCGCTTCTAGCGGGAGGGTCTGGGCAGATACGCAGTATTTT. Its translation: CASSATASSGRVWADTQYF.